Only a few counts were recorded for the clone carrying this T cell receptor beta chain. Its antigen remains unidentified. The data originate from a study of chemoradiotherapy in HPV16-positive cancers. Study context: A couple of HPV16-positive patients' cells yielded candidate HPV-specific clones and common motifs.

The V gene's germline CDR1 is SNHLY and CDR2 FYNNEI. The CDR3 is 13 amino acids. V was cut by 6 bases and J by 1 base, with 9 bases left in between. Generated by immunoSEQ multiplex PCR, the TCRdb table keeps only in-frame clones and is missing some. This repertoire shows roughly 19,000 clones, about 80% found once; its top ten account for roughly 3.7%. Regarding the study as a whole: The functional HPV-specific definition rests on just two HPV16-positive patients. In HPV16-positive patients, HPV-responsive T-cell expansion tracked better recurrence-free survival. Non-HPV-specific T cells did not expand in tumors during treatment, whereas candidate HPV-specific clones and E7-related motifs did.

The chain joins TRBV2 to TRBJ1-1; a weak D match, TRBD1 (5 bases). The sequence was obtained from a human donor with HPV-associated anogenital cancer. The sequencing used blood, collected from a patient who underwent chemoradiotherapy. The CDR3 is CASRGQGNTEAFF. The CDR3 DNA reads TGTGCCAGCAGGGGCCAGGGGAACACTGAAGCTTTCTTT. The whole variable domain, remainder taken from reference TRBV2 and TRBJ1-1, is EPEVTQTPSHQVTQMGQEVILRCVPISNHLYFYWYRQILGQKVEFLVSFYNNEISEKSEIFDDQFSVERPDGSNFTLKIRSTKLEDSAMYFCASRGQGNTEAFFGQGTRLTVV.